This passage covers 7 T cell receptor beta chains from one sample sequenced in a study of T-cell memory formation after mild COVID-19. In TCRdb, the 5' RACE reads were re-called with MiXCR into one record per CDR3 protein. The data contain 500,000 to 550,000 distinct CDR3 sequences, around 21% of them singletons. The sequenced sample was PBMCs or a T cell subset sorted from them (not recorded which). The receptors were sampled from an adult woman who had mild COVID-19 (a few samples of this study predate the infection). Cell type and time point are not known.

This clonotype came up a few times. This sequence joins TRBV19 and TRBJ2-7, with 8 bases matching TRBD1. After removal of 1 base from V and 7 bases from J, the junction contained 6 bases not matched to a gene. Germline lookup yields CDR1 LNHDA and CDR2 SQIVND (reference sequence). The CDR3 has 14 residues. CDR3 nucleotides: TGTGCCAGTAGTATAGGTCAGGGGGCTGAGGAGCAGTACTTC. It translates to CASSIGQGAEEQYF.

This chain links TRBV4-1 with TRBJ1-5, with 10 bases lining up with TRBD1. Losses at the gene ends were 1 base for V and 4 bases for J; bases not matched to a gene: 16. The CDR3 is 20 residues long. Germline V gene data show CDR1 as MGHRA and CDR2 as YSYEKL. CDR3 sequence reads: CASSQAKPGQGRSGNQPQHF. The CDR3 DNA sequence: TGCGCCAGCAGCCAAGCTAAACCGGGACAGGGGCGGTCGGGGAATCAGCCCCAGCATTTT.

The rearrangement uses TRBV7-6 and TRBJ2-1, with D perhaps given as TRBD1 or TRBD2 (5 bases each). The V and J ends lost 4 bases and 4 bases respectively, with 20 bases between them. Germline V gene data show CDR1 as SGHVS and CDR2 as FNYEAQ. This CDR3 contains 17 residues. CDR3 protein: CASSSWVRGRQYNEQFF. For the CDR3, the DNA is TGTGCCAGCAGCTCTTGGGTAAGGGGACGACAATACAATGAGCAGTTCTTC.

The V and J genes are TRBV7-9 and TRBJ2-1; tentative D call: TRBD2 (5 bases). CDR1 SEHNR and CDR2 FQNEAQ come from the germline V gene (reference sequence). Trimming pared 2 bases from V and 8 bases from J, leaving 19 bases between. CDR3 length equals 16 residues. CDR3 sequence: CASSLFISVNNDEQFF. The CDR3 DNA reads as TGTGCCAGCAGCTTATTCATTAGCGTAAATAACGATGAGCAGTTCTTC. The whole variable domain, filled in from reference TRBV7-9 and TRBJ2-1, reads DTGVSQNPRHKITKRGQNVTFRCDPISEHNRLYWYRQTLGQGPEFLTYFQNEAQLEKSRLLSDRFSAERPKGSFSTLEIQRTEQGDSAMYLCASSLFISVNNDEQFFGPGTRLTVL.

The chain links TRBV20-1 to TRBJ2-5; 12 positions match TRBD2. CDR1 DFQATT and CDR2 SNEGSKA come from the germline V gene (reference sequence). J gave up 3 bases and V 2 bases, and 1 base lay outside the gene matches. The CDR3 covers 14 residues. Here the CDR3 DNA reads TGCAGTGCTAGACTAGCGGGAGGGAAAGAGACCCAGTACTTC. Protein: CSARLAGGKETQYF.

This chain connects TRBV6-1 to TRBJ2-7; D might be TRBD2 (6 bases). Germline V gene sequence: CDR1 MNHNS, CDR2 SASEGT. The CDR3 is 12 amino acids. Trimming stripped 2 bases from V and 6 bases from J, with 8 bases between. CDR3 coding DNA: TGTGCCAGCAGTGAAATCGGGGGCGAGCAGTACTTC. Amino acid sequence: CASSEIGGEQYF.

This clonotype was detected many times. The V and J genes are TRBV7-9 and TRBJ2-1; 11 nucleotides line up with TRBD2. There are 18 residues in the CDR3. Germline loops: CDR1 SEHNR, CDR2 FQNEAQ (reference sequence). The V gene end was trimmed by 5 bases and the J gene end by 4 bases; junction bases not matched to a gene: 13. This CDR3 reads CASSTPPGTSGRYNEQFF. CDR3 bases: TGTGCCAGCAGCACACCGCCCGGGACTAGCGGACGATACAATGAGCAGTTCTTC.